This T cell receptor (beta chain) was captured by sequencing in a study of shared clonotypes between healthy human individuals. Per the germline V gene, CDR1 is GTSNPN and CDR2 is SVGIG (reference sequence). The CDR3 is made up of 15 amino acids. This table comes from immunoSEQ multiplex PCR, and its TCRdb copy is limited to in-frame clones, with some not included. The profile shows more than 400,000 clones, roughly 80% of them singletons. To note about this clone: A far bigger clonotype differs at one base, so this is likely a read error. Other DNA sequences of this sample code for an identical CDR3.

The source material was PBMCs. The rearrangement joins TRBV30 to TRBJ2-6; 7 nucleotides agree with TRBD1. The TCR comes from a woman aged 35 to 49 in good health. Some clones in this sample may be carry-over from other donors' samples. The CDR3 coding sequence is TGTGCCTGGGGGACAGACCTCTCTGGGGCCAACGTCCTTACTTTC. The encoded protein is CAWGTDLSGANVLTF.